This TCR beta chain was obtained from a study of T cells in Graves' hyperthyroidism and ophthalmopathy. The blood sample was taken at first hyperthyroidism diagnosis, before any ophthalmopathy symptoms. V lost 1 base, J lost 7 bases, and 16 bases lay in between. The CDR3 is 15 amino acids. Researchers amplified the TCR beta CDR3 regions from RNA transcripts. In the first-round RT-PCR of the TCR CDR3, the HTBI primer set was used. TCRdb independently ran MiXCR on the multiplex PCR reads; one entry per CDR3 protein. The sample lists about 720,000 distinct CDR3 sequences, around 20% seen once, with around 15% in the top ten. This clonotype came up many times.

The sequence came from a woman aged 50 to 65 with Graves' hyperthyroidism that later progressed to Graves' ophthalmopathy. The sample consisted of blood. The chain combines TRBV12-3 or TRBV12-4 with TRBJ2-5; D is tentatively TRBD1 or TRBD2 (5 bases each). The CDR3 bases are TGTGCCAGCAGTTTAGAGCTGGGACCCCGAGGGACCCAGTACTTC. Translating gives CASSLELGPRGTQYF.